The source of this T cell receptor (beta chain) is a study of graft-versus-host responses after intestinal transplantation. Study context: Recipients had transplants, and these were multivisceral, liver-intestinal, or isolated intestinal. Tacrolimus plus steroids were given to all recipients for approximately three years, preceded by anti-thymocyte globulin induction. Whole-study findings and limits: Recipient-marrow GvH clones were detected, some having first appeared in ileum or blood.

With V trimmed by 3 bases and J by 2 bases, 7 bases remained unmatched. CDR3 length equals 16 residues. Looked up from germline, CDR1 is MGHRA and CDR2 is YSYEKL. Comment on this clone: Its antigen is currently unknown.

Repertoires were generated with immunoSEQ multiplex PCR, while TCRdb's copy carries only in-frame clones and drops some. In the table there are fewer than 120,000 clones, 90% to 95% of which are singletons. Sequenced material: unstimulated CD8+ T cells sorted from spleen or lymph node cells, taken before intestinal transplant. The chain couples TRBV4-1 to TRBJ2-7; 10 nucleotides line up with TRBD2. This clonotype originated in a human donor who received an intestinal transplant. CDR3 sequence reads: CASSQIWTSGAYEQYF. DNA for the CDR3: TGCGCCAGCAGCCAGATTTGGACTAGCGGAGCCTACGAGCAGTACTTC.